What follows are 20 T cell receptor beta chains derived from one specimen sequenced in a study of T cell clonality in common variable immunodeficiency. Only in-frame clones appear in the TCRdb table, and some are missing; sequencing was by immunoSEQ multiplex PCR. There are more than 35,000 clones in the sample, none observed a single time. Sequenced input: peripheral blood mononuclear cells. These receptors were collected from a person between 18 and 75 years old in good health.

This clone was seen ten or more times. Sequencing ends 3 residues short of the CDR3 end; the germline J gene provides the rest. The chain has TRBV12-3 or TRBV12-4 and TRBJ1-2; unclear D gene. With 5 bases removed from V and 4 bases from J, the gap between germline ends came to 11 bases. CDR3 size: 13 residues. CDR3 DNA, as far as it was read: TGTGCCAGCAGTCCCGGTGGCGGCTATGGC. It specifies CASSPGGGYG. The CDR3, in full, reads CASSPGGGYGYTF.

This clone was seen at least ten times. The read terminates 3 residues before the CDR3 end, so the remaining end is supplied by the germline J gene. This chain uses TRBV7-2 with TRBJ2-1; D not resolved. Trimming left V 5 bases short and J 6 bases short, with 14 bases between. This CDR3 spans 14 amino acids. Per the germline V gene, CDR1 is SGHTA and CDR2 is FQGNSA. CDR3 DNA (partial): TGTGCCAGCAGCCCACGACTCCTCTTCAATGAG. Translation: CASSPRLLFNE. The complete CDR3 reads CASSPRLLFNEQFF.

This clone was seen at least ten times. The CDR3 end lies 3 residues beyond the end of the read and is filled in from the germline J gene. This chain uses TRBV18 with TRBJ1-1; no clear D gene. There are 14 residues in the CDR3. With 3 bases removed from V and 4 bases from J, the gap between germline ends came to 12 bases. In germline, CDR1 is KGHSH, CDR2 LQKENI. The CDR3 reads CASSPGWPSTEAFF. The sequenced CDR3 bases are TGTGCCAGCTCACCCGGGTGGCCCAGCACTGAA.

This clone was picked up many times. The missing CDR3 end, 3 residues past where the read stops, is filled in from the germline J gene. The rearrangement joins TRBV24-1 to TRBJ2-2; TRBD1 aligns across 7 bases. The V gene's germline CDR1 is KGHDR and CDR2 SFDVKD. This CDR3 is built from 16 residues. CDR3 DNA (partial): TGTGCCACCAGTGATTCCCGGGACAGTCGACATTTAGAG. This gives the protein CATSDSRDSRHLE. The complete CDR3 protein is CATSDSRDSRHLELFF.

This clone has ten or more counts. The CDR3 end lies 3 residues beyond the end of the read and is filled in from the germline J gene. The chain uses TRBV2 and TRBJ2-5; 8 bases are shared with TRBD1. The CDR3 contains 15 residues. V shed 5 bases and J 4 bases; nucleotides not matched to a gene: 9. The germline CDR1 and CDR2 sequences are SNHLY and FYNNEI. The CDR3 reads CASSSSGGAGETQYF. The sequenced part of the CDR3 DNA is TGTGCCAGCAGTTCTTCAGGGGGCGCAGGAGAGACC.

This clone was seen many times. The read is 3 residues too short to cover the CDR3 end, so that end is filled in from the germline J gene. V usage is TRBV5-4 and J usage is TRBJ2-1, with 9 bases identical to TRBD2. The CDR3 sequence is 15 residues long. Germline loops: CDR1 SGHNT, CDR2 YYREEE (reference sequence). Trimming at V came to 0 bases and at J to 6 bases, leaving 4 bases not matched to a gene. The CDR3 sequence is CASSLDSGGRNEQFF. CDR3 DNA, as far as it was read: TGTGCCAGCAGCTTGGATAGCGGGGGACGCAATGAG.

This clone has a count of ten or more. Read sequence stops 3 residues before the CDR3 end, and the germline J gene provides the missing end. The chain links TRBV30 to TRBJ1-6; D is perhaps TRBD1 (5 bases). Germline V lookup: CDR1 GTSNPN, CDR2 SVGIG (reference sequence). CDR3 length: 13 residues. V lost 6 bases and J 8 bases, leaving 14 bases between the germline ends. CDR3 DNA (partial): TGTGCCTGCTCCGGGACTTCCCATTCACCC. Its translation: CACSGTSHSP. The whole CDR3 sequence is CACSGTSHSPLHF.

This clone was seen many times. The read ends 3 residues shy of where the CDR3 ends; the end is completed using the germline J gene. The chain has TRBV5-4 and TRBJ2-5, with 13 positions matching TRBD2. V was pared by 4 bases and J by 2 bases, with 5 bases of the junction left unmatched. This CDR3 is 16 amino acids long. CDR1 and CDR2 from the germline V gene are SGHNT and YYREEE (reference sequence). The CDR3 loop is CASSVGLAGPQETQYF. The part of the CDR3 DNA that was read is TGTGCCAGCAGCGTGGGACTAGCGGGACCACAAGAGACC. Drawing the rest from reference TRBV5-4 and TRBJ2-5, the complete variable domain is ETGVTQSPTHLIKTRGQQVTLRCSSQSGHNTVSWYQQALGQGPQFIFQYYREEENGRGNFPPRFSGLQFPNYSSELNVNALELDDSALYLCASSVGLAGPQETQYFGPGTRLLVL.

This clone was detected many times. Read coverage stops 3 residues before the CDR3 terminus; the germline J gene supplies the remainder. The rearrangement uses TRBV19 and TRBJ2-4; TRBD1 might be the D (6 bases). The germline V gene has CDR1 LNHDA and CDR2 SQIVND (reference sequence). This CDR3 is built from 16 residues. V gave up 3 bases and J gave up 2 bases, with 14 bases separating them. The sequenced CDR3 bases are TGTGCCAGTAGTATGGGCGGACAGATTACCAAAAACATT. Amino acids: CASSMGGQITKNI. The whole CDR3 protein reads CASSMGGQITKNIQYF.

This clone has at least ten counts. The sequence runs out 3 residues before the end of the CDR3; the remainder is reconstructed from the germline J gene. The chain couples TRBV11-3 to TRBJ2-5, with D unclear. Germline V gene data show CDR1 as SGHNT and CDR2 as YENEEA. V was cut by 4 bases and J by 5 bases, with 14 bases left in between. The length of the CDR3 is 14 residues. CDR3 region: CASSSDGYGETQYF. CDR3 bases read: TGTGCCAGCAGCTCAGACGGCTACGGGGAGACC.

This clone was observed many times. The read ends 3 residues shy of where the CDR3 ends; the end is completed using the germline J gene. This chain uses TRBV5-1 with TRBJ1-1; maybe TRBD1 (5 bases). This CDR3 contains 15 residues. Trimming left V 1 base short and J 1 base short, with 11 bases between. Germline V CDR1 and CDR2: SGHRS, YFSETQ. CDR3 DNA, as far as it was read: TGCGCCAGCAGCTTGTGGGGGGGGACGAACACTGAA. It codes for CASSLWGGTNTE. In full, the CDR3 is CASSLWGGTNTEAFF. The full variable domain, rest sourced from reference TRBV5-1 and TRBJ1-1, is KAGVTQTPRYLIKTRGQQVTLSCSPISGHRSVSWYQQTPGQGLQFLFEYFSETQRNKGNFPGRFSGRQFSNSRSEMNVSTLELGDSALYLCASSLWGGTNTEAFFGQGTRLTVV.

This clone appeared many times. The read comes to an end 3 residues before the CDR3 does, leaving the germline J gene to fill in the end. V is TRBV7-2 and J is TRBJ1-2; 8 bases line up with TRBD1. CDR3 length equals 14 residues. V was pared by 5 bases and J by 2 bases, with 4 bases of the junction left unmatched. CDR1 and CDR2 (germline): SGHTA, FQGNSA. The CDR3 here is CASSDGTGNYGYTF. The covered CDR3 bases are TGTGCCAGCAGCGATGGGACAGGCAACTATGGC.

This clone was counted at least ten times. The observed sequence ends 3 residues before the CDR3 terminus, with the missing tail filled in from the germline J gene. The V call is TRBV5-4, the J call TRBJ1-2, with no clear D. The V gene's germline CDR1 is SGHNT and CDR2 YYREEE (reference sequence). V dropped 0 bases and J dropped 3 bases, with 9 bases sitting between them. This CDR3 has 14 amino acids. CDR3 protein: CASSLGGADYGYTF. Incomplete CDR3 DNA: TGTGCCAGCAGCTTGGGTGGAGCGGACTATGGC.

At least ten counts were recorded for this clone. CDR3 DNA (partial): TGTGCCAGCAGCCAAGGCACAGCCAACTATGGC. Translation: CASSQGTANYG. The complete CDR3 protein is CASSQGTANYGYTF. The rearrangement joins TRBV14 to TRBJ1-2, with D unclear. The CDR3 end falls 3 residues outside the read, so it is completed with the germline J gene. V was cut by 1 base and J by 2 bases, with 8 bases left in between. Germline CDR1 is SGHDN and CDR2 is FVKESK. This CDR3 has 14 amino acids.

This clone was recorded at least ten times. The CDR3 end is not reached by the read, which stops 3 residues before it; the germline J gene fills it in. The chain joins TRBV5-4 to TRBJ1-1; maybe TRBD1 (5 bases). Per germline, CDR1 SGHNT and CDR2 YYREEE (reference sequence). V lost 1 base and J lost 0, with 7 bases in between. The CDR3 sequence is 14 residues long. CDR3 DNA (partial): TGTGCCAGCAGCTTGAGAGGGGTGAACACTGAA. The encoded protein is CASSLRGVNTE. The whole CDR3 protein reads CASSLRGVNTEAFF. Full variable domain (remainder filled in from reference TRBV5-4 and TRBJ1-1): ETGVTQSPTHLIKTRGQQVTLRCSSQSGHNTVSWYQQALGQGPQFIFQYYREEENGRGNFPPRFSGLQFPNYSSELNVNALELDDSALYLCASSLRGVNTEAFFGQGTRLTVV.

This clone has at least ten counts. Germline and junction disagree at one end, which may indicate a read error. The read gets to within 3 residues of the CDR3 end, and the germline J gene fills in the rest. The rearrangement links TRBV19 to TRBJ1-2; D remains ambiguous. Looked up from germline, CDR1 is LNHDA and CDR2 is SQIVND (reference sequence). The CDR3 loop spans 16 amino acids. The covered CDR3 bases are TGTGCCAGTAGTGCCTCGTTCGCGGGATCAGACTATGAC. This codes for CASSASFAGSDYD. The whole CDR3 region reads CASSASFAGSDYDYTF.

This clone was detected many times. The read falls 3 residues short of the CDR3 end, and the missing part is taken from the germline J gene. The chain employs TRBV2 and TRBJ1-3, with 7 bases lining up with TRBD1. Trimming cost V 9 bases and J 0 bases; bases outside gene matches: 8. The CDR3 consists of 15 residues. Germline V gene lookup returns CDR1 SNHLY and CDR2 FYNNEI. Incomplete CDR3 DNA: TGTGCCAGTACTAAAACAGGGGACTCTGGAAACACC. Translation gives CASTKTGDSGNT. The complete CDR3 sequence is CASTKTGDSGNTIYF.

This clone was seen many times. Sequencing ends 3 residues short of the CDR3 end; the germline J gene provides the rest. The rearrangement uses TRBV5-1 and TRBJ1-4, with no clear D. CDR1 and CDR2 from the germline V gene are SGHRS and YFSETQ. V lost 0 bases and J lost 8, with 11 bases in between. The CDR3 sequence is 14 residues long. The DNA read from the CDR3 is TGCGCCAGCAGCTTGGGGGAGGCGGGCGAAAAA. As protein: CASSLGEAGEK. The entire CDR3 reads CASSLGEAGEKLFF.

This clone was recorded many times. The CDR3 end falls 3 residues outside the read, so it is completed with the germline J gene. The genes are TRBV7-9 and TRBJ2-5, with TRBD2 matching 10 bases. This CDR3 has 15 residues. V lost 4 bases, J lost 7 bases, and 9 bases stayed unmatched. Per germline, CDR1 SEHNR and CDR2 FQNEAQ (reference sequence). CDR3 protein: CASSSQAGGAGTQYF. The part of the CDR3 DNA that was read is TGTGCCAGCAGCTCCCAAGCGGGAGGGGCAGGGACC.

This clone was observed at least ten times. The sequence runs out 3 residues before the end of the CDR3; the remainder is reconstructed from the germline J gene. The genes are TRBV5-4 and TRBJ2-1; D call uncertain. V shed 1 base and J shed 1 base, with 6 bases lying between them. Germline lookup yields CDR1 SGHNT and CDR2 YYREEE (reference sequence). The CDR3 loop spans 14 amino acids. This chain's CDR3 is CASSLPGSYNEQFF. Incomplete CDR3 DNA: TGTGCCAGCAGCTTGCCAGGATCCTACAATGAG.